Listed below are T cell receptor beta chains from one sample, sequenced in a study of shared clonotypes between healthy human individuals. The table came from immunoSEQ multiplex PCR; TCRdb's copy has only in-frame clones and leaves some out. The sample has roughly 1.4 million clones, roughly 98.5% seen once; the top ten hold 0.36%. The sequencing input was naive CD4+ T cells sorted from blood. Receptors originate from a man aged 25-40 years in good health. CDR3s include the opening cysteine and the closing phenylalanine or tryptophan. A D gene is named only where the DNA matches it firmly. Clone size appears in some rows only: once, few, many, or a class for an expanded clone.

>.|12|TRBV7-2|TRBJ1-2|.
TGTGCCAGCAGCCCTACTAACTATGGCTACACCTTC
CASSPTNYGYTF
>.|11|TRBV6-5|TRBJ2-1|.
TGTGCCAGCAGTTACCTGAGTGAGCAGTTCTTC
CASSYLSEQFF
>.|13|TRBV2|TRBJ1-4|.
TGTGCCAGCAGTGCATTTGGTAATGAAAAACTGTTTTTT
CASSAFGNEKLFF
>.|17|TRBV5-8|TRBJ2-1|.
TGTGCCAGCAGCCCAGGGACACACGGGGGAGGGTATCTTTGGCAGTTCTTC
CASSPGTHGGGYLWQFF
>TRBD1|15|TRBV5-6|TRBJ2-3|.
TGTGCCAGCAGCCCCCCCAGGACAGGGACAGATACGCAGTATTTT
CASSPPRTGTDTQYF
>TRBD1|15|TRBV15|TRBJ2-3|.
TGTGCCACCAGCGTAAACAGGGGGCAGATAGATACGCAGTATTTT
CATSVNRGQIDTQYF
>TRBD1|14|TRBV10-3|TRBJ1-5|once
TGTGCCATCAGTGAGGAGGGGGCCTGGCAGCCCCAGCATTTT
CAISEEGAWQPQHF
>TRBD1|13|TRBV7-9|TRBJ2-5|once
TGTGCCAGCAGCTGGACAGGGGAAGAGACCCAGTACTTC
CASSWTGEETQYF
>.|17|TRBV7-3|TRBJ2-6|.
TGTGCCAGCAGCTTAAGGCCAGGACTCTCTGGGGCCAACGTCCTGACTTTC
CASSLRPGLSGANVLTF
>.|17|TRBV11-3|TRBJ2-2|.
TGTGCCAGCAGCTTAGGGGCAGGGGCCTCCTTCACCGGGGAGCTGTTTTTT
CASSLGAGASFTGELFF
>.|15|TRBV6-5|TRBJ2-3|once
TGTGCCAGCAGGTCGGGGCGTCCGGGCACAGATACGCAGTATTTT
CASRSGRPGTDTQYF
>TRBD1|18|TRBV5-1|TRBJ1-5|once
TGCGCCAGCAGCTTGATGAGGGGGCACACCCCATTAAATCAGCCCCAGCATTTT
CASSLMRGHTPLNQPQHF
>TRBD2|16|TRBV5-1|TRBJ2-1|once
TGCGCCAGCAGCTTGGAGGGGAGGACTAGCGGGAGGGAGCAGTTCTTC
CASSLEGRTSGREQFF
>TRBD1|12|TRBV2|TRBJ1-2|once
TGTGCCAGCAGCGTACAGGGGGATGGCTACACCTTC
CASSVQGDGYTF
>.|15|TRBV7-2|TRBJ2-7|.
TGTGCCAGCAGCTTAGTGGGACTCAACTCCTACGAGCAGTACTTC
CASSLVGLNSYEQYF
>TRBD2|16|TRBV6-6|TRBJ2-3|.
TGTGCCAGCAGTTACCTAACTAGCGGGATCCCTGATACGCAGTATTTT
CASSYLTSGIPDTQYF
>.|14|TRBV28|TRBJ1-2|.
TGTGCCAGCAGCCATCCAGGGCAGGGTGAAGGCTACACCTTC
CASSHPGQGEGYTF
>.|13|TRBV11-2|TRBJ2-2|.
TGTGCCAGCAGCTTATCCGAAGCCGGGGAGCTGTTTTTT
CASSLSEAGELFF
>.|16|TRBV11-2|TRBJ2-7|.
TGTGCCAGCAGCTTGCTCCCGGGAACTAGAGGTCAGGAGCAGTACTTC
CASSLLPGTRGQEQYF
>.|14|TRBV9|TRBJ2-3|.
TGTGCCAGCAGCCCCAACAGGGGCACAGATACGCAGTATTTT
CASSPNRGTDTQYF
>.|14|TRBV19|TRBJ2-3|.
TGTGCCAGTAGTATCCGAGCCGTCACAGATACGCAGTATTTT
CASSIRAVTDTQYF
>.|12|TRBV7-3|TRBJ1-1|.
TGTGCCAGCAGCGAGGACGGTGTGGAAGCTTTCTTT
CASSEDGVEAFF
>.|13|TRBV11-3|TRBJ2-1|.
TGTGCCAGCAGCTCCGGGACGCCCAATGAGCAGTTCTTC
CASSSGTPNEQFF
>.|15|TRBV7-9|TRBJ2-7|.
TGTGCCAGCATGCCGTTTGGGACGACAAGGGGCGAGCAGTACTTC
CASMPFGTTRGEQYF
>TRBD1|16|TRBV10-3|TRBJ2-7|.
TGTGCCATCAGTGAACCGGGACAGGGGGGTGAGTACGAGCAGTACTTC
CAISEPGQGGEYEQYF
>.|13|TRBV2|TRBJ2-3|.
TGTGCCACCACGACCGGGGAGTACGATACGCAGTATTTT
CATTTGEYDTQYF
>.|13|TRBV9|TRBJ2-7|few
TGTGCCAGCAGCGTAGACGGGAGAGGCGAGCAGTACTTC
CASSVDGRGEQYF